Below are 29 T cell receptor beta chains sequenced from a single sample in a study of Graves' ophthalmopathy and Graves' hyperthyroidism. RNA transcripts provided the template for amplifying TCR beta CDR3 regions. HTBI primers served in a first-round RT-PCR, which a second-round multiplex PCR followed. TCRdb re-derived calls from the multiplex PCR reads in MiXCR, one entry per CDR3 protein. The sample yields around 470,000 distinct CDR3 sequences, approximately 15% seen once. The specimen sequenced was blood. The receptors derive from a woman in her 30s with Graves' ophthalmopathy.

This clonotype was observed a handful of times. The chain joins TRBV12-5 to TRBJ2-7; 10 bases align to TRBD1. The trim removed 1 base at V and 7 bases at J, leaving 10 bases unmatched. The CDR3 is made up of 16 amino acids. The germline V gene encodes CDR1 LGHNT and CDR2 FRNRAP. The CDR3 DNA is TGTGCTAGTGGTTTGGACGTAGGGACAGGGGTGTGGGAGCAGTACTTC. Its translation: CASGLDVGTGVWEQYF.

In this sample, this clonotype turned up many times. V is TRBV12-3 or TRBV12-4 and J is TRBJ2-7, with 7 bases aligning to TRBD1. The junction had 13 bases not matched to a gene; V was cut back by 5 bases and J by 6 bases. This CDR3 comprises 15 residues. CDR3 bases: TGTGCCAGCAGTGAGAGACAGGGATTGCGGGTCGAGCAGTACTTC. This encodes CASSERQGLRVEQYF.

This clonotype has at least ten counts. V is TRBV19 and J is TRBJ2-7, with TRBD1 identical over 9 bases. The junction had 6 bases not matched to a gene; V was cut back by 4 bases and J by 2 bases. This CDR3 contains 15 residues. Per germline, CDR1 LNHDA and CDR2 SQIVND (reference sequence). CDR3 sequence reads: CASSSRGQGTYEQYF. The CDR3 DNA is TGTGCCAGTAGTAGCCGGGGACAGGGTACCTACGAGCAGTACTTC.

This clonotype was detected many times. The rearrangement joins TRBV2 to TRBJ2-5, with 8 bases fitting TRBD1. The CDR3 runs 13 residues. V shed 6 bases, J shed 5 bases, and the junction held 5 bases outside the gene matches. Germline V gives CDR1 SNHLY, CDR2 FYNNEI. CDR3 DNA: TGTGCCAGCAGGGACAGGGTGTACGAGACCCAGTACTTC. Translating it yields CASRDRVYETQYF.

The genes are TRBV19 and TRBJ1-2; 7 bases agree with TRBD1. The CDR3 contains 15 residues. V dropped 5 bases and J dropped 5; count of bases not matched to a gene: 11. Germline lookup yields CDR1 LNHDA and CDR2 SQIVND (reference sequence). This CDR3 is CASSAQHDREYGYTF. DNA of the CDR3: TGTGCCAGTAGTGCTCAACATGACAGGGAGTATGGCTACACCTTC.

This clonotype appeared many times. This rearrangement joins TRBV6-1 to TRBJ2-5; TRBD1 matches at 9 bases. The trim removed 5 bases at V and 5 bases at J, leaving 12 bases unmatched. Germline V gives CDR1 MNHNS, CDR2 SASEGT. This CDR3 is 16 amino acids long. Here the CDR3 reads CASSPTHGTGYETQYF. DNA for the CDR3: TGTGCCAGCAGTCCAACCCATGGGACAGGGTATGAGACCCAGTACTTC.

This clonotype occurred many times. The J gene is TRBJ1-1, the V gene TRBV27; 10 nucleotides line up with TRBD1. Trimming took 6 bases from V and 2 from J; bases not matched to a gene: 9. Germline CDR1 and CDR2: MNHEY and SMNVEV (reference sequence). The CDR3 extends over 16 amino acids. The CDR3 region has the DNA TGTGCCAGCAGCCCAAGGACAGGGGGTAGCAACACTGAAGCTTTCTTT. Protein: CASSPRTGGSNTEAFF.

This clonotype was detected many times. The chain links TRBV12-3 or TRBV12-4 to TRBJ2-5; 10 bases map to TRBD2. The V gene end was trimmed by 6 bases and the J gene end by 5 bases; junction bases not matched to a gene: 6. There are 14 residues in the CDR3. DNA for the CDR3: TGTGCCAGCAGCACCAGCGGGGGGGCTGAGACCCAGTACTTC. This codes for CASSTSGGAETQYF.

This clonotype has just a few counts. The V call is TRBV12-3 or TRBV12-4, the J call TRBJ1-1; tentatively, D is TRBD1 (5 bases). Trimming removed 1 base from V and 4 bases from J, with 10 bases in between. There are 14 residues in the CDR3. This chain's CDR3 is CASSLVTGLTEAFF. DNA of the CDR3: TGTGCCAGCAGTTTAGTTACGGGGCTCACTGAAGCTTTCTTT.

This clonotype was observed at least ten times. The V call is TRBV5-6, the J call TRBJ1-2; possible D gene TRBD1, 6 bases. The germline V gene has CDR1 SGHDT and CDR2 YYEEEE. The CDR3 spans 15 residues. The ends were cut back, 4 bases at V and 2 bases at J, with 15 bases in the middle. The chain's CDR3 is CASSRDNRANYGYTF. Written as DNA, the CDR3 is TGTGCCAGCAGCAGAGACAACAGGGCCAACTATGGCTACACCTTC.

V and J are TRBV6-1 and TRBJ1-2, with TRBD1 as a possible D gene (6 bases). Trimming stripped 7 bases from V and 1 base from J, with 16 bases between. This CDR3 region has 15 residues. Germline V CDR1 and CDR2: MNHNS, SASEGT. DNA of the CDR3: TGTGCCAGCAATCCCGGACAGACACATAACTATGGCTACACCTTC. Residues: CASNPGQTHNYGYTF.

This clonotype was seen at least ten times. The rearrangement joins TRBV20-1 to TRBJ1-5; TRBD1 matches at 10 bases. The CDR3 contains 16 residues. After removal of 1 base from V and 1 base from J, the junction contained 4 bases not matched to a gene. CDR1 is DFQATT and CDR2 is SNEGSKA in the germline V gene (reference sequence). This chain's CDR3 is CSARGGDRGSNQPQHF. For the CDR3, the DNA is TGCAGTGCTAGAGGGGGGGACAGGGGAAGCAATCAGCCCCAGCATTTT.

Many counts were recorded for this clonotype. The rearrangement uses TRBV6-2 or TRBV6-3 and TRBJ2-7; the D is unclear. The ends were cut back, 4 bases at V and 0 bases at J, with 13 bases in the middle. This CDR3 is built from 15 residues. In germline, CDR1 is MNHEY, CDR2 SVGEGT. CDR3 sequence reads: CASSSPRPRSYEQYF. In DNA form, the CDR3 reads TGTGCCAGCAGTTCCCCCCGACCCCGCTCCTACGAGCAGTACTTC.

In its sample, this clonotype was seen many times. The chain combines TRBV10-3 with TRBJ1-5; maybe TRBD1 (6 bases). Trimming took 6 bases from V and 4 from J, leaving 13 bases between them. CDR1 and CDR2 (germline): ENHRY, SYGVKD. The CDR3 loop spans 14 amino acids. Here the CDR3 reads CAIRGGQDNQPQHF. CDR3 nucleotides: TGTGCCATCAGGGGGGGACAAGATAATCAGCCCCAGCATTTT.

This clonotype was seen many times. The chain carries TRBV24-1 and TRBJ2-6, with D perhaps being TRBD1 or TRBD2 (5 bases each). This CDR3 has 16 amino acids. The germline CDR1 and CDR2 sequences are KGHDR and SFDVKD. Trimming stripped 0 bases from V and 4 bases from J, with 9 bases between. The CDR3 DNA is TGTGCCACCAGTGATTTGGGGGGTGGCGGGGCCAACGTCCTGACTTTC. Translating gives CATSDLGGGGANVLTF.

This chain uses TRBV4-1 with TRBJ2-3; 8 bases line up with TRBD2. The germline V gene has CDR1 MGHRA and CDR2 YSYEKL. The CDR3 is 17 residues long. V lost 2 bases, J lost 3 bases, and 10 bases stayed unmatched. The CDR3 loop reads CASSQLKVRGATDTQYF. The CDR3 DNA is TGCGCCAGCAGCCAACTTAAGGTGCGGGGGGCGACAGATACGCAGTATTTT.

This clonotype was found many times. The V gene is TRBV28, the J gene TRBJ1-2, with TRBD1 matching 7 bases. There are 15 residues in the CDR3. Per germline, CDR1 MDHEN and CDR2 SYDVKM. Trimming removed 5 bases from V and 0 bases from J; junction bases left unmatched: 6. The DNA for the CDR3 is TGTGCCAGCAGTATCGGGACAGACTCTAACTATGGCTACACCTTC. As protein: CASSIGTDSNYGYTF.

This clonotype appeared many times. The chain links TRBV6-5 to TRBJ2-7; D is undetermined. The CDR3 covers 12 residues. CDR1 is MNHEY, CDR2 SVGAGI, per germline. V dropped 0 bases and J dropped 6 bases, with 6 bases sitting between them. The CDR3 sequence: CASSYSKVEQYF. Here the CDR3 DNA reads TGTGCCAGCAGTTACTCGAAAGTCGAGCAGTACTTC.

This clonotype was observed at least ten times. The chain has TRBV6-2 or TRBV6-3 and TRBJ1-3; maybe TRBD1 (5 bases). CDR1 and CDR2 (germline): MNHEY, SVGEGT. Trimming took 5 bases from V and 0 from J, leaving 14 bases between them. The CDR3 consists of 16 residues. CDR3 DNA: TGTGCCAGCAGTCGGGGACGGAAAAGCTCTGGAAACACCATATATTTT. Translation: CASSRGRKSSGNTIYF.

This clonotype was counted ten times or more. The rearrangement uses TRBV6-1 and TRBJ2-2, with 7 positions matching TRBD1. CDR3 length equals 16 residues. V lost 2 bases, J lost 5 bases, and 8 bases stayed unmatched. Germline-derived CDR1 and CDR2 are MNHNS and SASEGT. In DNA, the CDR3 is TGTGCCAGCAGTGAATTTATGTGGGACAGTACCGGGGAGCTGTTTTTT. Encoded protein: CASSEFMWDSTGELFF.

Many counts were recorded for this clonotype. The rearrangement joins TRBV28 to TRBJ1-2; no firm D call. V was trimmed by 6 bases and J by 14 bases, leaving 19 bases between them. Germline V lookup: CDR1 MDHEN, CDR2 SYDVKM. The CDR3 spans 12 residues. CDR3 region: CASSFIDRAWTF. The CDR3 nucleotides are TGTGCCAGCAGCTTCATCGACCGGGCTTGGACCTTC.

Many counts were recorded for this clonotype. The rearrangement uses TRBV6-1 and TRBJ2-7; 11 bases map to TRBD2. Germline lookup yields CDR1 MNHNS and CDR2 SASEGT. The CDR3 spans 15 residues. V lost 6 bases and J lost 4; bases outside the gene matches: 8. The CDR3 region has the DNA TGTGCCAGCAGAGAACTAGCGGGGGCCCTATACGAGCAGTACTTC. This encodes CASRELAGALYEQYF.

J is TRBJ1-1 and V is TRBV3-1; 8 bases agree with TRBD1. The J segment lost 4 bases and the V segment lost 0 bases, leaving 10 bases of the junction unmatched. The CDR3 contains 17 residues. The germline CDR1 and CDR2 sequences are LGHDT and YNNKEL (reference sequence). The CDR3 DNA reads TGTGCCAGCAGCCAAGATACCACAGGGGGATGGGGCACTGAAGCTTTCTTT. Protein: CASSQDTTGGWGTEAFF.

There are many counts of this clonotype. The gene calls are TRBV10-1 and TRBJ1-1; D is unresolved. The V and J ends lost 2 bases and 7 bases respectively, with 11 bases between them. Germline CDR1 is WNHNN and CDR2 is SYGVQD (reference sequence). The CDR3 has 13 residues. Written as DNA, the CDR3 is TGCGCCAGCAGTGAGGGAGGGAGCCTTGAAGCTTTCTTT. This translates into CASSEGGSLEAFF.

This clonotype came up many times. In DNA, the CDR3 is TGTGCCAGCAGCGAAGACAGGAACAATCAGCCCCAGCATTTT. This sequence encodes CASSEDRNNQPQHF. The chain links TRBV27 to TRBJ1-5, with D possibly matching TRBD1 (6 bases). In germline, CDR1 is MNHEY, CDR2 SMNVEV (reference sequence). CDR3 length: 14 residues. V dropped 6 bases and J dropped 3 bases, with 12 bases sitting between them.

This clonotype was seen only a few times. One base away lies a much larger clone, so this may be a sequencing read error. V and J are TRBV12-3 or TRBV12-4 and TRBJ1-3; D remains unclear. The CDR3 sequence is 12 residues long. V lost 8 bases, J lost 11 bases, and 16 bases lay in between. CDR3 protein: CASAPEQLAIYF. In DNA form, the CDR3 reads TGTGCCAGCGCACCGGAACAGCTCGCCATATATTTT.

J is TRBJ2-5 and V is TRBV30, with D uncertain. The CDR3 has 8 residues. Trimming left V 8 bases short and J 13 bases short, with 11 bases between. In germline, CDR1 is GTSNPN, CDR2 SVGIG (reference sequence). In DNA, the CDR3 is TGTGCCCGAAGGCGCTGGTACTTC. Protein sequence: CARRRWYF.

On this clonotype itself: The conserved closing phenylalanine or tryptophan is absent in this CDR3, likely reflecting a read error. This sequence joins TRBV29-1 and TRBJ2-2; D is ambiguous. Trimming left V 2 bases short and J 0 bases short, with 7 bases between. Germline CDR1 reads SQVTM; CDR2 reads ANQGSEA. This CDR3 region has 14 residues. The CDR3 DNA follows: TGCAGCGTTGAAATCACCGCGAACACCGGGGAGCTGTTTCTT. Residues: CSVEITANTGELFL.

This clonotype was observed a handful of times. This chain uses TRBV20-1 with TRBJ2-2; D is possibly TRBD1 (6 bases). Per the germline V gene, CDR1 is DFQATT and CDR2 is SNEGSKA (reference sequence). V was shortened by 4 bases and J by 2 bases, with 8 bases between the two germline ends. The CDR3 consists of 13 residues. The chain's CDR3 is CSAIRGNTGELFF. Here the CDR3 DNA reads TGCAGTGCTATCAGGGGAAACACCGGGGAGCTGTTTTTT.